This TCR beta chain was captured in a study of blood T cell repertoires in COVID-19. Study summary: In each case, the material was cDNA or gDNA derived from T cells, B-cell-depleted T cells, or PBMCs.

In the authors' workflow: The authors estimated nucleated cell counts from reference gene primer amplification. Sequencing used immunoSEQ multiplex PCR; TCRdb keeps in-frame clones, though not all of them. Clone size and the V and J calls come from that table; the DNA yielded D and trimming. This sample has approximately 46,000 clones; around 90% occur once, and the top ten carry 2.5% to 3%. This clone was seen only a few times. V lost 4 bases and J 4 bases, leaving 9 bases between the germline ends. Germline V gene lookup returns CDR1 SGDLS and CDR2 YYNGEE. The CDR3 contains 13 residues. Sequencing was carried out using peripheral blood. J is TRBJ2-1 and V is TRBV9, with TRBD1 as a possible D gene (5 bases). The clonotype was recovered from a man aged 45-60 years with active COVID-19. The CDR3 DNA sequence: TGTGCCAGCAGCCTCCAGGGTTACAATGAGCAGTTCTTC. It yields the protein CASSLQGYNEQFF.